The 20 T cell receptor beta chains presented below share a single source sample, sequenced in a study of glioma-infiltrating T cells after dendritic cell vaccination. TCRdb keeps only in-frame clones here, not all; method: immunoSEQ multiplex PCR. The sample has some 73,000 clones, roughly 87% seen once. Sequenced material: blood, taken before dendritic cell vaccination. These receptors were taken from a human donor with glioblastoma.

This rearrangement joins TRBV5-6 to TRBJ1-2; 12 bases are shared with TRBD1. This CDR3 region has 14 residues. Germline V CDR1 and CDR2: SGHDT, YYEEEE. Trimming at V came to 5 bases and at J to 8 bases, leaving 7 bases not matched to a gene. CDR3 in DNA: TGTGCCAGCAGATCGGGACAGGGGGCGCGCGGCTACACCTTC. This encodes CASRSGQGARGYTF. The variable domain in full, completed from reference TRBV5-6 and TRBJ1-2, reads DAGVTQSPTHLIKTRGQQVTLRCSPKSGHDTVSWYQQALGQGPQFIFQYYEEEERQRGNFPDRFSGHQFPNYSSELNVNALLLGDSALYLCASRSGQGARGYTFGSGTRLTVV.

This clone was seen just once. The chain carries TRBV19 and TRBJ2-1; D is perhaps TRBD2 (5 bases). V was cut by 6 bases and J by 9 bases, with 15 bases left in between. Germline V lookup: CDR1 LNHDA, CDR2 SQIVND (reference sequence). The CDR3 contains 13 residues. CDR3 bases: TGTGCCAGTAGAGCGGTGGTACCGGGTGAGCAGTTCTTC. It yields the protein CASRAVVPGEQFF.

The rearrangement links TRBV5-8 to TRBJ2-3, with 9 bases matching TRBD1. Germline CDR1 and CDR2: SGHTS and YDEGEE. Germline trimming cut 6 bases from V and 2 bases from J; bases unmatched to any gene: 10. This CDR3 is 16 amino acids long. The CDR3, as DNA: TGTGCCAGCATCGACGGGACAGGGTACCCCACAGATACGCAGTATTTT. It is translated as CASIDGTGYPTDTQYF.

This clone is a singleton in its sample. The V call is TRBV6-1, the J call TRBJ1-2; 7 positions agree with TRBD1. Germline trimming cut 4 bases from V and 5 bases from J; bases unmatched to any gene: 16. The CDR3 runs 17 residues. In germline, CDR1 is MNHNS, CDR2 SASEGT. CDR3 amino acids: CASSGIQGRLFFYGYTF. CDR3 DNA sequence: TGTGCCAGCAGTGGTATACAGGGGCGACTCTTCTTTTATGGCTACACCTTC.

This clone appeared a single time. The DNA for the CDR3 is TGTGCCAGCAGCTTAGATTCGGGCGTCCTGACTTTC. Protein product: CASSLDSGVLTF. V is TRBV11-2 and J is TRBJ2-6; unclear D gene. Germline V gives CDR1 SGHAT, CDR2 FQNNGV. The CDR3 totals 12 residues. V was clipped by 0 bases and J by 12 bases, with 6 bases between them.

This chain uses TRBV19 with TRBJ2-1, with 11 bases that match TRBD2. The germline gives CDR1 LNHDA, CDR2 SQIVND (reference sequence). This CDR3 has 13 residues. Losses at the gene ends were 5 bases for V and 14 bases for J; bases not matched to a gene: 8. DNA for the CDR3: TGTGCCAGTAGTTCACTAGCGGGAGCCGGAAAGTTCTTC. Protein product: CASSSLAGAGKFF. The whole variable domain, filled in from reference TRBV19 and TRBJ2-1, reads DGGITQSPKYLFRKEGQNVTLSCEQNLNHDAMYWYRQDPGQGLRLIYYSQIVNDFQKGDIAEGYSVSREKKESFPLTVTSAQKNPTAFYLCASSSLAGAGKFFGPGTRLTVL.

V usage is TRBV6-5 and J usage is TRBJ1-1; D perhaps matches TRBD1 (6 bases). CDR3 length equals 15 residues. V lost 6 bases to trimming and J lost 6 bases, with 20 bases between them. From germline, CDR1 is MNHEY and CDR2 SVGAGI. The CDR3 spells CASSPKRGNFAEAFF. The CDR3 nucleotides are TGTGCCAGCAGCCCCAAAAGGGGGAATTTTGCTGAAGCTTTCTTT.

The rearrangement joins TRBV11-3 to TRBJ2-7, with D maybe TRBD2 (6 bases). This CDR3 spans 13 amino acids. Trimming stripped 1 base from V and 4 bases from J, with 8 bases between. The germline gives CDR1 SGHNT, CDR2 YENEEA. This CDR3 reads CASSLGSGYEQYF. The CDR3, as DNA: TGTGCCAGCAGCTTAGGTAGCGGATACGAGCAGTACTTC.

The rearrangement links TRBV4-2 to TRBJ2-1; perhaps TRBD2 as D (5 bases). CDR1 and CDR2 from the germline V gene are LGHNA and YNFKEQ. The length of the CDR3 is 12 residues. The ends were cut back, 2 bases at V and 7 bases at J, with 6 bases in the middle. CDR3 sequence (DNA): TGTGCCAGCAGCCAAATAGCGAATGAGCAGTTCTTC. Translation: CASSQIANEQFF.

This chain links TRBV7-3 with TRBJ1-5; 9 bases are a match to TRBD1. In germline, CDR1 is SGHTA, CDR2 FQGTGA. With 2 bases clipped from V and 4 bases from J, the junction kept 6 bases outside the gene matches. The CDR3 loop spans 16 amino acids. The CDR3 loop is CASSLGQGRRNQPQHF. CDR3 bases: TGTGCCAGCAGCTTAGGACAGGGGAGGAGGAATCAGCCCCAGCATTTT.

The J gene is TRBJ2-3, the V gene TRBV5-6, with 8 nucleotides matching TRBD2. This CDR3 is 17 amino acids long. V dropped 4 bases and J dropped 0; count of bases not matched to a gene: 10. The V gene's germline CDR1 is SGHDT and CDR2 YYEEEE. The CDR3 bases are TGTGCCAGCAGCCCGCCGGGGGGGGCTAGAAGCACAGATACGCAGTATTTT. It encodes CASSPPGGARSTDTQYF.

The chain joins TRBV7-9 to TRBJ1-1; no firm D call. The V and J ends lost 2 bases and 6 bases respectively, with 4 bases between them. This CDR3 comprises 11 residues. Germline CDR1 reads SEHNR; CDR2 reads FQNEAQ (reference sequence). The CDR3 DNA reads TGTGCCAGCAGCTTACGTGCTGAAGCTTTCTTT. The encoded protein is CASSLRAEAFF.

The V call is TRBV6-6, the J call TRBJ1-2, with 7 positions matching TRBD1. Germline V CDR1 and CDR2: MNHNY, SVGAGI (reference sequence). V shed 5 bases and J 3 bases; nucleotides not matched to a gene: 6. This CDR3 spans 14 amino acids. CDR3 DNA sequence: TGTGCCAGCAGTAAACAGGGGCCGGACTATGGCTACACCTTC. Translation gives CASSKQGPDYGYTF.

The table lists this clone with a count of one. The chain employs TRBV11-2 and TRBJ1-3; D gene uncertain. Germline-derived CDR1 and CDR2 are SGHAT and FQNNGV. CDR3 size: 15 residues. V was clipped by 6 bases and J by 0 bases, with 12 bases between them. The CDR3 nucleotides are TGTGCCAGCAGGTCTATAAGATACTCTGGAAACACCATATATTTT. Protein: CASRSIRYSGNTIYF.

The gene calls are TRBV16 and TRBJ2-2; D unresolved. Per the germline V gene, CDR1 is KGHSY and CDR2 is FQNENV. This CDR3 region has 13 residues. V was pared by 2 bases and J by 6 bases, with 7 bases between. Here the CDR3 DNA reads TGTGCCAGCAGCCAAGCAACAGCCGGGGAGCTGTTTTTT. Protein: CASSQATAGELFF.

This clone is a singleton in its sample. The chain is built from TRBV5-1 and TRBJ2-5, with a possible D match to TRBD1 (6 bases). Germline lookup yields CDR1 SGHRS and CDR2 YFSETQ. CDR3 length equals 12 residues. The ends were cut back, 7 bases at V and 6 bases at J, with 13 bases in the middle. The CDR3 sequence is CASFVQGKTQYF. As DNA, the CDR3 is TGCGCCAGCTTCGTACAGGGAAAGACCCAGTACTTC.

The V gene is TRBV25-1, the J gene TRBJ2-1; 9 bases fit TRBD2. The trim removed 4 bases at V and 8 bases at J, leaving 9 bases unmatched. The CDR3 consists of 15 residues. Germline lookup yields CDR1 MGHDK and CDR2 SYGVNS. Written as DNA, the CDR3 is TGTGCCAGCAGTGCCTCTTGGGCGGGGGGGGATGAGCAGTTCTTC. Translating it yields CASSASWAGGDEQFF.

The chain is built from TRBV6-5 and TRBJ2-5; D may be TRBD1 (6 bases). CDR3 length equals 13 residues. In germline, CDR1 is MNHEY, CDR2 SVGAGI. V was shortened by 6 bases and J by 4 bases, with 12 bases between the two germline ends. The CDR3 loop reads CASRPTGRETQYF. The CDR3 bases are TGTGCCAGCAGGCCAACAGGGCGAGAGACCCAGTACTTC.

The CDR3 loop reads CASSQGGSGLAGDRCYLTTWEQYV. The CDR3 DNA is TGTGCCAGCAGCCAAGGAGGGAGTGGACTAGCGGGAGATCGATGTTATTTGACTACGTGGGAGCAGTACGTC. The V and J genes are TRBV4-2 and TRBJ2-7; 13 bases fit TRBD2. Germline V gene data show CDR1 as LGHNA and CDR2 as YNFKEQ. The length of the CDR3 is 24 residues. Trimming removed 1 base from V and 7 bases from J; junction bases left unmatched: 31.

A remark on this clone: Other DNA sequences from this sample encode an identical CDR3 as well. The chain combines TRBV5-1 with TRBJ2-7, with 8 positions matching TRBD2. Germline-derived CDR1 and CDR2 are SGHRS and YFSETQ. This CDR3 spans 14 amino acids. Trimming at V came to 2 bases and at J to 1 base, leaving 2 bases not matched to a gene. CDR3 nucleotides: TGCGCCAGCAGCTTAACTAGCGGTTCCTACGAGCAGTACTTC. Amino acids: CASSLTSGSYEQYF.